The TCR beta chain under discussion was sequenced for a study of T cells after yellow fever vaccination. This clonotype was seen more than once but under ten times. Trimming left V 6 bases short and J 7 bases short, with 9 bases between. The CDR3 has 11 amino acids. TCRdb fed the 5' RACE reads into MiXCR, producing one record per CDR3 protein. The table has about 340,000 distinct CDR3 sequences, around an eighth seen once. The chain uses TRBV12-3 or TRBV12-4 and TRBJ1-2; no reliable D call. The starting material was CD4+ T cells sorted from PBMCs, obtained 15 days after the yellow fever booster vaccination. This receptor was identified in a man aged 18 to 30 who received the YFV17D yellow fever vaccine. CDR3 amino acids: CASSHGIGYTF. The CDR3 DNA follows: TGTGCCAGCAGCCACGGTATTGGCTACACCTTC.